This TCR beta chain was retrieved from a study of beta chain features in type 1 diabetes. On the study more broadly: Age, gender and cell yields were alike across patients and healthy donors. Study-level results: Healthy donors had naive, central memory and Treg TCRB repertoires that appeared less similar than those seen among patients. Amplification by PCR could prefer shorter templates, with the same effect in patients and controls.

This clone has just a few counts. What it binds is not known. Every bit of the isolated RNA underwent reverse transcription, so sequencing read expressed TCRB transcripts. The table came from immunoSEQ multiplex PCR; TCRdb's copy has only in-frame clones and leaves some out. The sample contains 400,000 to 450,000 clones, approximately 15% of which appear only once. CDR3 length: 15 amino acids. CDR1 MNHEY and CDR2 SVGAGI come from the germline V gene. V lost 6 bases, J lost 1 base, and 8 bases stayed unmatched. Purities in excess of 95% were seen in all sorted populations. The rearrangement links TRBV6-5 to TRBJ2-7; the match to TRBD2 covers 8 bases. The sample taken for sequencing was naive CD4+ T cells from blood. This clonotype originated in a man aged 30-40 years in good health. Here the CDR3 DNA reads TGTGCCAGCAGAGCCGGCGGGGGGCTTTCCTACGAGCAGTACTTC. Protein sequence: CASRAGGGLSYEQYF.